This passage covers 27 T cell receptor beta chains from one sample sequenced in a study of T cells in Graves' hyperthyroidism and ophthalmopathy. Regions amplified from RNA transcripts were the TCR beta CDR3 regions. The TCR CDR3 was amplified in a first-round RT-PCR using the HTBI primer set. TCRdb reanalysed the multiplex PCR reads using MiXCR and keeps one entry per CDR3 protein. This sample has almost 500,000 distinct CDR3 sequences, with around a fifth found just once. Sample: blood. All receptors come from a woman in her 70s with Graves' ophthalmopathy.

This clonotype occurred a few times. The CDR3 here is CASSLSPAPNTGELFF. CDR3 nucleotide sequence: TGTGCCAGCAGTTTATCACCAGCCCCGAACACCGGGGAGCTGTTTTTT. The rearrangement links TRBV27 to TRBJ2-2, with unresolved D. Trimming removed 0 bases at V and 0 bases at J, with 8 bases between. CDR3 length equals 16 residues. The germline V gene encodes CDR1 MNHEY and CDR2 SMNVEV (reference sequence).

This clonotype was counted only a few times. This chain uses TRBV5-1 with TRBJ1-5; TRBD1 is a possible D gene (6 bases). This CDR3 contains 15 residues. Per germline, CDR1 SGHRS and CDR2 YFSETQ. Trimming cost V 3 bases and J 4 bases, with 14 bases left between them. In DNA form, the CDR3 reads TGCGCCAGCAGCTGGGAGGGGGGACGGAATCAGCCCCAGCATTTT. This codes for CASSWEGGRNQPQHF.

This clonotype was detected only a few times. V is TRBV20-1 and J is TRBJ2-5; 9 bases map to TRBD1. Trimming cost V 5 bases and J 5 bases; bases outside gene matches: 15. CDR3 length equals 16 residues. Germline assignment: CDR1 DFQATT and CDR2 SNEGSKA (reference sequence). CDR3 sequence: CSASTTGTGSGETQYF. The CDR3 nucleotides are TGCAGTGCTTCGACCACCGGGACAGGGTCGGGGGAGACCCAGTACTTC.

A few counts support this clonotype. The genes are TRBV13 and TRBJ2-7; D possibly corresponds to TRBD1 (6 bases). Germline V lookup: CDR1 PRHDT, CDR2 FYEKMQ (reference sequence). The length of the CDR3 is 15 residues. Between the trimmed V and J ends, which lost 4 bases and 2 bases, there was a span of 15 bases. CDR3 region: CASSSLTGTPYEQYF. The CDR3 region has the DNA TGTGCCAGCAGCTCACTAACAGGGACGCCCTACGAGCAGTACTTC.

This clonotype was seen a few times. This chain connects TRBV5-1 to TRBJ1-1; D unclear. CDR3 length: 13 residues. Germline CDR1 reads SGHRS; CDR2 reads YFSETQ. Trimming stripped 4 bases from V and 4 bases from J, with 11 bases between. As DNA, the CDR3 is TGCGCCAGCAGCCGGTTAACGAGCACTGAAGCTTTCTTT. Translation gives CASSRLTSTEAFF.

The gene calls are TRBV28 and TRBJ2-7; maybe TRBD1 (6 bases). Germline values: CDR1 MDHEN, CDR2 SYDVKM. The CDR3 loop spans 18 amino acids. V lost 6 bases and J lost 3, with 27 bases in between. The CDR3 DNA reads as TGTGCCAGCAGCCCCGGTTGGACAGCGCCCTTCCTAAACTACGAGCAGTACTTC. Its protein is CASSPGWTAPFLNYEQYF.

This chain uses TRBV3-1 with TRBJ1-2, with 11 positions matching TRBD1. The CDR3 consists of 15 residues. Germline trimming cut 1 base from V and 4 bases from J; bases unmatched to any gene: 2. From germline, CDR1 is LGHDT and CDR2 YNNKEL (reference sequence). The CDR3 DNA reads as TGTGCCAGCAGCCAAGGGGACAGGGGGGCCTATGGCTACACCTTC. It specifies CASSQGDRGAYGYTF.

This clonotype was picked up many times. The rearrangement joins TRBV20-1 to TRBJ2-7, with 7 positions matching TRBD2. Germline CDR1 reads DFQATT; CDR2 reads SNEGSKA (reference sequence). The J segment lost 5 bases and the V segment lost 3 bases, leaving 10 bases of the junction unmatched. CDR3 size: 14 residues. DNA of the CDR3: TGCAGTGCTAGGTCCGTCGGGAGGATTAACGAGCAGTACTTC. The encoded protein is CSARSVGRINEQYF.

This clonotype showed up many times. The CDR3 protein is CASSASSGSSYEQYF. Written as DNA, the CDR3 is TGTGCCAGCAGCGCCAGTAGCGGTAGCTCCTACGAGCAGTACTTC. The chain recombines TRBV7-3 with TRBJ2-7, with D possibly matching TRBD2 (6 bases). V lost 5 bases, J lost 0 bases, and 14 bases lay in between. Germline CDR1 SGHTA, CDR2 FQGTGA. The CDR3 length is 15 residues.

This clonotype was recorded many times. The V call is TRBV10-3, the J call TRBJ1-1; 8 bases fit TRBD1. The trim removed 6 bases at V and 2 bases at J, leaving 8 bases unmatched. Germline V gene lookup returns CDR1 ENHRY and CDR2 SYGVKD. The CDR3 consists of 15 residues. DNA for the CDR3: TGTGCCATCAGCGCTATGACAGGGGAAAACACTGAAGCTTTCTTT. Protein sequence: CAISAMTGENTEAFF.

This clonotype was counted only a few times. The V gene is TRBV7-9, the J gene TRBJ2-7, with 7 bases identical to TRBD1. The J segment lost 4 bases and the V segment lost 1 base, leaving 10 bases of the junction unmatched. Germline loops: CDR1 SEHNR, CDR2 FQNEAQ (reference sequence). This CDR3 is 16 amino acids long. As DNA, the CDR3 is TGTGCCAGCAGCTTAGTTGGGGGACAGACTCAATACGAGCAGTACTTC. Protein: CASSLVGGQTQYEQYF.

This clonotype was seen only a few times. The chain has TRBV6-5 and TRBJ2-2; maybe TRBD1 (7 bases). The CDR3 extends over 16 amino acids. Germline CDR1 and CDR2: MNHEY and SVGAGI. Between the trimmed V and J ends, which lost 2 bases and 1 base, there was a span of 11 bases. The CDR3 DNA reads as TGTGCCAGCAGTTACAGTCAGGGGGGGAACACCGGGGAGCTGTTTTTT. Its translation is CASSYSQGGNTGELFF.

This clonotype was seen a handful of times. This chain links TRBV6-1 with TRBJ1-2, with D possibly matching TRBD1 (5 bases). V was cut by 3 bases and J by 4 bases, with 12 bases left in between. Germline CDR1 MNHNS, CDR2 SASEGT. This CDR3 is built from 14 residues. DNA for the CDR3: TGTGCCAGCAGTGATGGGGGGTTATCCTATGGCTACACCTTC. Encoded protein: CASSDGGLSYGYTF.

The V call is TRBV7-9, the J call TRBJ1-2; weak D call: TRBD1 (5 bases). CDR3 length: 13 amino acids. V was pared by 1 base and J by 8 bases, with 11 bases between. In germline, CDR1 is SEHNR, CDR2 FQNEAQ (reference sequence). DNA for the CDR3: TGTGCCAGCAGCTTAGGGACAATGAGCGGCTACACCTTC. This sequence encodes CASSLGTMSGYTF.

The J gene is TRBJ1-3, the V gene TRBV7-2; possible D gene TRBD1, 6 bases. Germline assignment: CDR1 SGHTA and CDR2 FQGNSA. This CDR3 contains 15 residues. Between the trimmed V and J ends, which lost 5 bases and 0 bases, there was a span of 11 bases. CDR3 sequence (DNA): TGTGCCAGCAGCGCGGACAGTCACTCTGGAAACACCATATATTTT. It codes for CASSADSHSGNTIYF.

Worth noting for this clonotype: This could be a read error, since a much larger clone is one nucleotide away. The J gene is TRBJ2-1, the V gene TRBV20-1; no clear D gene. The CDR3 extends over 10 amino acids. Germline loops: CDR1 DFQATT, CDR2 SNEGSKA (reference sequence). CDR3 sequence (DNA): TGCGGTGCTACTAAAGGGCCCCAGTTCTTC. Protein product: CGATKGPQFF.

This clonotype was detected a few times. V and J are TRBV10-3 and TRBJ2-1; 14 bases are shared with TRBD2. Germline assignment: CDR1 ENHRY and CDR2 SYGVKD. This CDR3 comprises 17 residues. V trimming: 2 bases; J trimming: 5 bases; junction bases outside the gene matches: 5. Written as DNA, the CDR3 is TGTGCCATCAGTGAGCACCCGGGACTAGCGGGGGACAATGAGCAGTTCTTC. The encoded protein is CAISEHPGLAGDNEQFF.

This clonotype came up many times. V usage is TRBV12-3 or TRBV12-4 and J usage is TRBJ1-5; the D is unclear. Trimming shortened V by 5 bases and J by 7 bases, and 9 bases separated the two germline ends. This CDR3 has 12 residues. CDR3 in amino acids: CASSQFGQPQHF. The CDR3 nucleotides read TGTGCCAGCAGTCAGTTTGGGCAGCCCCAGCATTTT.

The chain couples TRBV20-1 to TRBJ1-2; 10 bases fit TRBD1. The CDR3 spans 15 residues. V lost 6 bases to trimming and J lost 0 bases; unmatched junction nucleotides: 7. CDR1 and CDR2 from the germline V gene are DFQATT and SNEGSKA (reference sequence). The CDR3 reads CSAWTGGGTNYGYTF. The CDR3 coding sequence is TGCAGTGCATGGACAGGGGGTGGCACTAACTATGGCTACACCTTC.

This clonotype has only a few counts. The CDR3 here is CASSPGTGYAETQYF. The CDR3, as DNA: TGTGCCAGCAGCCCTGGGACAGGGTATGCAGAGACCCAGTACTTC. The rearrangement uses TRBV11-3 and TRBJ2-5; TRBD1 agrees at 9 bases. J was trimmed by 4 bases and V by 5 bases; bases with no gene match: 8. The CDR3 contains 15 residues. Germline V gives CDR1 SGHNT, CDR2 YENEEA.

CDR3 protein: CAIRGEGGAGANVLTF. CDR3 coding DNA: TGTGCCATTCGCGGGGAGGGAGGTGCTGGGGCCAACGTCCTGACTTTC. The chain recombines TRBV2 with TRBJ2-6; 7 bases fit TRBD2. CDR1 is SNHLY, CDR2 FYNNEI, per germline. Trimming removed 10 bases from V and 2 bases from J; junction bases left unmatched: 11. The CDR3 has 16 residues. Filled out from reference TRBV2 and TRBJ2-6, the complete variable domain reads EPEVTQTPSHQVTQMGQEVILRCVPISNHLYFYWYRQILGQKVEFLVSFYNNEISEKSEIFDDQFSVERPDGSNFTLKIRSTKLEDSAMYFCAIRGEGGAGANVLTFGAGSRLTVL.

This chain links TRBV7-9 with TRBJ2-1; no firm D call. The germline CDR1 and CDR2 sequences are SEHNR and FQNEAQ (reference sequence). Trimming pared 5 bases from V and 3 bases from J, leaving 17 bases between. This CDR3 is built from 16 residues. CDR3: CASSGGSDLFYNEQFF. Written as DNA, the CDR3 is TGTGCCAGCAGCGGCGGTTCAGATTTATTCTACAATGAGCAGTTCTTC.

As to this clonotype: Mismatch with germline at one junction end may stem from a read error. In nucleotides, the CDR3 is TGCGCCAGCAGCCCTGAAGGTCTAGCGGGAGTCTCGGTCTTC. This encodes CASSPEGLAGVSVF. V is TRBV5-1 and J is TRBJ2-1, with 10 bases lining up with TRBD2. Germline loops: CDR1 SGHRS, CDR2 YFSETQ. The CDR3 sequence is 14 residues long.

This CDR3 is CASSQIAGGDTQYF. The CDR3 DNA reads as TGTGCCAGCAGCCAAATTGCGGGAGGGGATACGCAGTATTTT. J is TRBJ2-3 and V is TRBV3-1, with TRBD2 matching 9 bases. The V and J ends lost 2 bases and 6 bases, in that order; junction bases with no gene match: 3. CDR3 size: 14 residues. Germline CDR1 and CDR2: LGHDT and YNNKEL (reference sequence).

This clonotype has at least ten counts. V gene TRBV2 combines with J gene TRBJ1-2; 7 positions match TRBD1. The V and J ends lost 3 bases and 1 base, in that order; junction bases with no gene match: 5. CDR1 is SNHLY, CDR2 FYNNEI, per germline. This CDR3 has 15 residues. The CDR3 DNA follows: TGTGCCAGCAGTGAGGGACAGTTGGATAACTATGGCTACACCTTC. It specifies CASSEGQLDNYGYTF.

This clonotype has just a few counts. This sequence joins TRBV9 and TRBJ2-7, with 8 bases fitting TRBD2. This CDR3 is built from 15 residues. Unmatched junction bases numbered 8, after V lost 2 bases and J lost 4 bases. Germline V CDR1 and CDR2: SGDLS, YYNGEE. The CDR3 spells CASSVTAGVGYEQYF. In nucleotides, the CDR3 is TGTGCCAGCAGCGTGACAGCGGGAGTAGGGTACGAGCAGTACTTC.

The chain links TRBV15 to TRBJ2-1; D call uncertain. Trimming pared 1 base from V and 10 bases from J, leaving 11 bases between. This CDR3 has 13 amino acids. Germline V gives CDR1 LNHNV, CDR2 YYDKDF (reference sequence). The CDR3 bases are TGTGCCACCAGCAGAGGCCAAATAGGGGAGCAGTTCTTC. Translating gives CATSRGQIGEQFF. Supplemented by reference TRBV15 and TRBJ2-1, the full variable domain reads DAMVIQNPRYQVTQFGKPVTLSCSQTLNHNVMYWYQQKSSQAPKLLFHYYDKDFNNEADTPDNFQSRRPNTSFCFLDIRSPGLGDTAMYLCATSRGQIGEQFFGPGTRLTVL.